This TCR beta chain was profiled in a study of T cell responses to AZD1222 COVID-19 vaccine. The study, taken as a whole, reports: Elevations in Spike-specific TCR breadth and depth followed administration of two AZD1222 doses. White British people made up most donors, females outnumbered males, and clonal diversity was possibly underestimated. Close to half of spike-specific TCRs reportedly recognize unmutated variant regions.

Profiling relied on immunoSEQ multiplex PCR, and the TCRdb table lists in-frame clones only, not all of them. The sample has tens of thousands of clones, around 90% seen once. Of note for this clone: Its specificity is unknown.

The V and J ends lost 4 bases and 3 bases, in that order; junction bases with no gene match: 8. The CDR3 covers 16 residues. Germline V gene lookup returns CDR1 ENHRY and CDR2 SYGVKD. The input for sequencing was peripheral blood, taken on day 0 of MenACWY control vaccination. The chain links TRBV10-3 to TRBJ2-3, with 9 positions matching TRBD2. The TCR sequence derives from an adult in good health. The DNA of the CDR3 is TGTGCCATCAGTGGTCAGCGGGGGGTATATACAGATACGCAGTATTTT. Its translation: CAISGQRGVYTDTQYF.